One and the same sample provided the 22 T cell receptor beta chains below, sequenced in a study of T-cell memory formation after mild COVID-19. Each CDR3 protein is one row after TCRdb ran MiXCR on the 5' RACE reads. The sample records 200,000 or so distinct CDR3 sequences, approximately 20% being singletons. Material: PBMCs or a T cell subset sorted from them (not recorded which). These receptor sequences come from an adult woman who had mild COVID-19 (a few samples of this study predate the infection). Cell type and time point are not known.

This clonotype was counted only a few times. This CDR3 is CASSPNRGETEAFF. CDR3 bases: TGTGCCAGCTCACCGAACAGGGGAGAGACTGAAGCTTTCTTT. This rearrangement joins TRBV18 to TRBJ1-1, with 7 nucleotides matching TRBD1. With 3 bases clipped from V and 5 bases from J, the junction kept 6 bases outside the gene matches. The CDR3 contains 14 residues. Germline loops: CDR1 KGHSH, CDR2 LQKENI.

This chain links TRBV6-5 with TRBJ2-6; D is uncertain. Trimming took 3 bases from V and 0 from J, leaving 6 bases between them. The CDR3 is 15 residues long. CDR1 is MNHEY and CDR2 is SVGAGI in the germline V gene. In DNA form, the CDR3 reads TGTGCCAGCAGTTATTTAGACTCTGGGGCCAACGTCCTGACTTTC. It yields the protein CASSYLDSGANVLTF.

The chain is built from TRBV5-6 and TRBJ2-3; TRBD1 agrees at 7 bases. CDR1 and CDR2 from the germline V gene are SGHDT and YYEEEE. The CDR3 consists of 15 residues. J lost 2 bases, V lost 9 bases, and 12 bases had no gene match. Here the CDR3 DNA reads TGTGCCACCTCCGGGACAGAAGACATCACAGATACGCAGTATTTT. Its protein is CATSGTEDITDTQYF. Full variable domain (remainder filled in from reference TRBV5-6 and TRBJ2-3): DAGVTQSPTHLIKTRGQQVTLRCSPKSGHDTVSWYQQALGQGPQFIFQYYEEEERQRGNFPDRFSGHQFPNYSSELNVNALLLGDSALYLCATSGTEDITDTQYFGPGTRLTVL.

This clonotype occurred once. The rearrangement links TRBV18 to TRBJ1-1; D unresolved. Trimming stripped 0 bases from V and 0 bases from J, with 11 bases between. The CDR3 extends over 16 amino acids. Germline CDR1 is KGHSH and CDR2 is LQKENI. CDR3 amino acids: CASSPPGRSMNTEAFF. The CDR3 DNA follows: TGTGCCAGCTCACCACCAGGCAGGTCGATGAACACTGAAGCTTTCTTT.

In this sample, this clonotype turned up a few times. CDR3 loop: CASSPTGGAPNEQFF. In DNA form, the CDR3 reads TGTGCCAGCAGCCCGACAGGGGGGGCCCCAAATGAGCAGTTCTTC. The gene calls are TRBV7-3 and TRBJ2-1, with 9 bases that match TRBD1. V was pared by 5 bases and J by 7 bases, with 9 bases of the junction left unmatched. CDR1 is SGHTA and CDR2 is FQGTGA in the germline V gene. This CDR3 spans 15 amino acids.

V and J are TRBV15 and TRBJ1-5; D is perhaps TRBD1 (5 bases). CDR3 size: 15 residues. With 3 bases removed from V and 2 bases from J, the gap between germline ends came to 11 bases. Germline CDR1 LNHNV, CDR2 YYDKDF (reference sequence). The CDR3 DNA reads as TGTGCCACCAGCAGGGCAGGGAGGGGCAATCAGCCCCAGCATTTT. Translating gives CATSRAGRGNQPQHF.

The gene calls are TRBV4-3 and TRBJ2-5, with 9 bases lining up with TRBD2. Germline CDR1 and CDR2: LGHNA and YSLEER. This CDR3 region has 16 residues. V shed 1 base and J 5 bases; nucleotides not matched to a gene: 8. Here the CDR3 reads CASSQGLAGGGETQYF. The CDR3 nucleotides read TGCGCCAGCAGCCAAGGGCTCGCGGGAGGGGGCGAGACCCAGTACTTC.

This chain connects TRBV7-2 to TRBJ2-3, with 9 bases identical to TRBD1. The CDR3 sequence is 14 residues long. CDR1 is SGHTA and CDR2 is FQGNSA in the germline V gene. The V segment lost 4 bases and the J segment 7 bases; nucleotides outside the gene matches: 6. The CDR3 sequence: CASSWTGVENTQYF. The DNA for the CDR3 is TGTGCCAGCAGCTGGACAGGGGTTGAGAATACGCAGTATTTT.

This clonotype came up a few times. This chain joins TRBV9 and TRBJ2-1; D call uncertain. This CDR3 is 14 amino acids long. The V gene's germline CDR1 is SGDLS and CDR2 YYNGEE. Trimming left V 0 bases short and J 7 bases short, with 11 bases between. CDR3 sequence: CASSVGPGGNEQFF. DNA for the CDR3: TGTGCCAGCAGCGTAGGGCCAGGTGGTAATGAGCAGTTCTTC.

This clonotype appeared a few times. This chain joins TRBV5-1 and TRBJ2-5, with TRBD1 matching 9 bases. Germline V gene data show CDR1 as SGHRS and CDR2 as YFSETQ. J was trimmed by 4 bases and V by 5 bases; bases with no gene match: 9. The length of the CDR3 is 15 residues. The CDR3 protein is CASRAGTGSGETQYF. The CDR3 region has the DNA TGCGCCAGCAGGGCCGGGACAGGGTCAGGAGAGACCCAGTACTTC.

Only a few counts were recorded for this clonotype. The V gene is TRBV2, the J gene TRBJ1-2, with 7 nucleotides matching TRBD1. Germline CDR1 and CDR2: SNHLY and FYNNEI. CDR3 length: 14 amino acids. The V segment lost 6 bases and the J segment 8 bases; nucleotides outside the gene matches: 12. The CDR3: CASRQGQRGGGYTF. The CDR3 DNA reads as TGTGCCAGCAGGCAGGGACAGAGAGGAGGCGGCTACACCTTC.

The gene calls are TRBV20-1 and TRBJ2-5, with a possible D match to TRBD2 (6 bases). The V and J ends lost 1 base and 4 bases respectively, with 10 bases between them. CDR1 is DFQATT, CDR2 SNEGSKA, per germline (reference sequence). The CDR3 length is 13 residues. The CDR3 here is CSARAGDGETQYF. The CDR3 DNA sequence: TGCAGTGCTAGAGCGGGGGATGGAGAGACCCAGTACTTC.

This clonotype has at least ten counts. The chain carries TRBV20-1 and TRBJ2-6; no definite D call. This CDR3 has 15 amino acids. Trimming shortened V by 6 bases and J by 0 bases, and 12 bases separated the two germline ends. Germline CDR1 DFQATT, CDR2 SNEGSKA (reference sequence). CDR3 loop: CSAPIPYSGANVLTF. Written as DNA, the CDR3 is TGCAGTGCCCCCATTCCCTACTCTGGGGCCAACGTCCTGACTTTC.

The V gene is TRBV9, the J gene TRBJ2-1, with 13 bases that match TRBD2. Germline V CDR1 and CDR2: SGDLS, YYNGEE. The CDR3 runs to 16 residues. Germline trimming cut 4 bases from V and 5 bases from J; bases unmatched to any gene: 6. The CDR3: CASSLRGLAGDNEQFF. For the CDR3, the DNA is TGTGCCAGCAGCCTTAGAGGACTAGCGGGGGACAATGAGCAGTTCTTC.

This clonotype was seen a few times. This rearrangement joins TRBV12-3 or TRBV12-4 to TRBJ1-1; D unresolved. Trimming cost V 2 bases and J 6 bases, with 7 bases left between them. The CDR3 runs to 12 residues. CDR3 sequence: CASSLQRAEAFF. For the CDR3, the DNA is TGTGCCAGCAGTTTACAGAGGGCTGAAGCTTTCTTT.

V usage is TRBV7-9 and J usage is TRBJ2-4; D unresolved. The germline V gene encodes CDR1 SEHNR and CDR2 FQNEAQ (reference sequence). The CDR3 contains 11 residues. V lost 2 bases and J 8 bases, leaving 4 bases between the germline ends. CDR3 coding DNA: TGTGCCAGCAGCTTAAGGGACATTCAGTACTTC. Translation: CASSLRDIQYF.

The rearrangement links TRBV7-9 to TRBJ1-3; the match to TRBD1 covers 8 bases. Germline assignment: CDR1 SEHNR and CDR2 FQNEAQ (reference sequence). With V trimmed by 6 bases and J by 1 base, 5 bases remained unmatched. The CDR3 totals 15 residues. The CDR3 DNA reads TGTGCCAGCAGTTCGGACAGGGCTTCTGGAAACACCATATATTTT. It is translated as CASSSDRASGNTIYF.

In its sample, this clonotype was seen a few times. V and J are TRBV12-3 or TRBV12-4 and TRBJ2-7; D uncertain. V lost 5 bases, J lost 3 bases, and 14 bases lay in between. The CDR3 is made up of 14 amino acids. In DNA form, the CDR3 reads TGTGCCAGCAGTCCCCCGGATGGTTACTACGAGCAGTACTTC. As protein: CASSPPDGYYEQYF.

The chain has TRBV7-2 and TRBJ2-4; tentatively, D is TRBD2 (7 bases). V was pared by 5 bases and J by 8 bases, with 25 bases between. Germline values: CDR1 SGHTA, CDR2 FQGNSA. This CDR3 has 17 amino acids. The CDR3 loop is CASSTPPGGLRVDIQYF. CDR3 DNA sequence: TGTGCCAGCAGCACCCCACCGGGGGGCCTACGGGTAGACATTCAGTACTTC.

This clonotype was recorded a few times. The V and J genes are TRBV12-3 or TRBV12-4 and TRBJ2-7; 8 nucleotides align to TRBD2. V dropped 6 bases and J dropped 7; count of bases not matched to a gene: 8. This CDR3 is 13 amino acids long. Here the CDR3 DNA reads TGTGCCAGCAGCCCCTCTAGCGGGCGGGAGCAGTACTTC. It specifies CASSPSSGREQYF.

Ten or more counts support this clonotype. The rearrangement links TRBV20-1 to TRBJ1-1; TRBD1 matches 8 bases. CDR3 length: 13 amino acids. Germline CDR1 reads DFQATT; CDR2 reads SNEGSKA (reference sequence). Trimming cost V 5 bases and J 2 bases; bases outside gene matches: 4. The CDR3 DNA follows: TGCAGTGCTGGGACAGGCCTTAACACTGAAGCTTTCTTT. As protein: CSAGTGLNTEAFF.

This clonotype has more than one count but fewer than ten. The chain has TRBV20-1 and TRBJ1-2; D is possibly TRBD1 (6 bases). This CDR3 has 13 residues. Germline CDR1 reads DFQATT; CDR2 reads SNEGSKA (reference sequence). Trimming pared 6 bases from V and 4 bases from J, leaving 15 bases between. This chain's CDR3 is CSAWDKGSYGYTF. Written as DNA, the CDR3 is TGCAGTGCGTGGGACAAGGGATCCTATGGCTACACCTTC.